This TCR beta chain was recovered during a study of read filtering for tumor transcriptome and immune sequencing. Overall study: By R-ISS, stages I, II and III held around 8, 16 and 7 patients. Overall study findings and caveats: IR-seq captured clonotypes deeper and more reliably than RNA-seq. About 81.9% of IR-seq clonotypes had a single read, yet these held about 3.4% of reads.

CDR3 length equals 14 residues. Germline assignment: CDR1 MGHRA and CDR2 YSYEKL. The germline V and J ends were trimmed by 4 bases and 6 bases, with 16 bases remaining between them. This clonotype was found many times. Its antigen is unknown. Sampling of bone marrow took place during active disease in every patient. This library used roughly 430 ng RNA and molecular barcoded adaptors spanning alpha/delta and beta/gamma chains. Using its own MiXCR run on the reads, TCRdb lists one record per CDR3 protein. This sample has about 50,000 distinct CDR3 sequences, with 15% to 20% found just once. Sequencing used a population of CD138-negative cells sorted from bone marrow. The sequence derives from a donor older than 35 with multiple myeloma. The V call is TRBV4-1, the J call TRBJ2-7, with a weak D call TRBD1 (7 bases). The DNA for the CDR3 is TGCGCCAGCAGCCTAAGGGGGCTAGCGTCCGAGCAGTACTTC. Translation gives CASSLRGLASEQYF.